This is a list of T cell receptor beta chains from one sample in a study of blood T cell repertoires in COVID-19. The table came from immunoSEQ multiplex PCR; TCRdb's copy has only in-frame clones and leaves some out. Of about 120,000 clones in the sample, 75% to 85% were seen once. Sequenced sample: peripheral blood. These receptors were taken from a woman older than 75 with acute or convalescent COVID-19. The CDR3 runs from the conserved cysteine through the conserved F or W.

j_call cdr3_length v_call cdr3_aa
TRBJ1-5 14 TRBV18 CASSQLRDNQPQHF
TRBJ2-3 17 TRBV6-2/TRBV6-3 CASSPRGTSFNTDTQYF
TRBJ2-3 15 TRBV9 CASSAFGGATDTQYF
TRBJ2-3 16 TRBV10-3 CAISELAGGPGAMQYF
TRBJ1-4 14 TRBV18 CASSPGQGFEKLFF
TRBJ1-5 13 TRBV30 CAWTGTGDQPQHF
TRBJ1-1 15 TRBV7-2 CASSFASLGNTEAFF
TRBJ2-5 13 TRBV5-4 CASSITSGGTQYF
TRBJ2-3 14 TRBV7-2 CASSAGLALDTQYF
TRBJ1-1 14 TRBV4-1 CASSQPQGWTEAFF
TRBJ1-3 16 TRBV6-6 CASSYGDRGSGNTIYF
TRBJ1-3 18 TRBV3-1/TRBV3-2 CASSQEWVSGVGGNTIYF
TRBJ2-1 15 TRBV5-1 CASSFGGRGNNEQFF
TRBJ1-6 14 TRBV5-4 CASSVTVADSPLHF
TRBJ2-1 16 TRBV24-1 CATSDLGTSARDEQFF
TRBJ2-2 12 TRBV10-3 CAIRANSGELFF
TRBJ1-5 13 TRBV7-8 CASSSDRAQPQHF
TRBJ1-2 14 TRBV4-2 CASSQAVQGYGYTF
TRBJ2-7 15 TRBV7-9 CASSWAAGDVDEQYF
TRBJ2-7 14 TRBV28 CASSLGHLAYEQYF
TRBJ2-7 17 TRBV28 CASSLPKTDRVHYEQYF
TRBJ1-6 15 TRBV7-2 CASSSQGRTNSPLHF
TRBJ1-1 13 TRBV18 CASSPPGNTEAFF
TRBJ1-2 15 TRBV5-1 CASSLSGTASYGYTF
TRBJ1-1 16 TRBV5-1 CASSLGDRGWGTEAFF
TRBJ2-5 13 TRBV29-1 CSTGGADQETQYF
TRBJ2-5 17 TRBV5-4 CASSLEPTGGRGETQYF
TRBJ2-4 14 TRBV5-1 CASSLEVTKNIQYF
TRBJ2-2 15 TRBV30 CASRPSVSNTGELFF
TRBJ2-1 16 TRBV7-6 CASSPLQGATYNEQFF
TRBJ2-3 13 TRBV30 CAWRQKGIDTQYF
TRBJ1-4 15 TRBV12-5 CASGLGDRTNEKLFF
TRBJ1-6 13 TRBV30 CAWSVQGSSPLHF
TRBJ1-2 14 TRBV19 CASSILRENYGYTF
TRBJ1-4 15 TRBV9 CASSTGTVGAEKLFF
TRBJ1-1 15 TRBV19 CASSFSGGAGTEAFF
TRBJ2-2 14 TRBV6-5 CASSQDMNTGELFF
TRBJ2-5 15 TRBV19 CASSSLGGGGETQYF
TRBJ1-1 13 TRBV6-5 CASGLQGDTEAFF
TRBJ2-2 16 TRBV27 CASSFALAGVPGELFF
TRBJ1-6 13 TRBV7-2 CASSSTGNSPLHF
TRBJ1-3 16 TRBV7-2 CASSLTPGNSGNTIYF
TRBJ2-7 14 TRBV19 CASSTRQQSYEQYF
TRBJ2-7 15 TRBV3-1/TRBV3-2 CASSLTSVSSYEQYF
TRBJ1-2 14 TRBV11-2 CASSLRGQSYGYTF
TRBJ1-6 15 TRBV7-3 CASSLIATGNSPLHF
TRBJ1-4 13 TRBV19 CASTTGEGEKLFF
TRBJ2-2 16 TRBV18 CASSPPNRGGTGELFF
TRBJ2-2 14 TRBV5-1 CASSPGHDTGELFF
TRBJ1-1 14 TRBV30 CAWSVSGLVTEAFF